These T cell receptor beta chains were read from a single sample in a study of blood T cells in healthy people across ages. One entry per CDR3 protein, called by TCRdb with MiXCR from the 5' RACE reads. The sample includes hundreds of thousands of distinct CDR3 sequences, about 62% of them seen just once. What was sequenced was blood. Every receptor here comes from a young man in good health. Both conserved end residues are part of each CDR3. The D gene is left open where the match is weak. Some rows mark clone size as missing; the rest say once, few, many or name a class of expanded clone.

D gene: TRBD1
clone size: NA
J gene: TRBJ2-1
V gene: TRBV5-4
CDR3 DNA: TGTGCCAGCGCAGGGGGCTACAATGAGCAGTTCTTC
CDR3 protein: CASAGGYNEQFF

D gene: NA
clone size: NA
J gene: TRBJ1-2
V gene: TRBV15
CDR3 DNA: TGTGCCACCAGCAGGGATTTTGGCTATGGCTACACCTTC
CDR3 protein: CATSRDFGYGYTF

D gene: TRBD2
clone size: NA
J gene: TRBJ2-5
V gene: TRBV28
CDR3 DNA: TGTGCCAGCAGGCTCCCGACAGCGGGGGTAGAGACCCAGTACTTC
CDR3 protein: CASRLPTAGVETQYF

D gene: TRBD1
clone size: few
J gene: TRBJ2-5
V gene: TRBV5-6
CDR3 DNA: TGTGCCAGCAGCCCTCGAGGGGGCACGGAGACCCAGTACTTC
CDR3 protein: CASSPRGGTETQYF

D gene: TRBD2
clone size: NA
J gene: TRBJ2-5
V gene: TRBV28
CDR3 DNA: TGTGCCAGCAGACCTCGGCTAGCGGGAGAGACCCAGTACTTC
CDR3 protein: CASRPRLAGETQYF

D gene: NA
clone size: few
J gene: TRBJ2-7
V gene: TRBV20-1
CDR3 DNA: TGCAGTGCTAGAGATCGCGGCCGGGTCACCTACGAGCAGTACTTC
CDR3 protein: CSARDRGRVTYEQYF

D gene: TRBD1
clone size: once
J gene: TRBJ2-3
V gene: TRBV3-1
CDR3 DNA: TGTGCCAGCAGCCAAGAATGGGACAGAACACCAGATACGCAGTATTTT
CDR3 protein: CASSQEWDRTPDTQYF

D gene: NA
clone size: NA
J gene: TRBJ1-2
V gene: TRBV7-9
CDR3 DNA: TGTGCCAGCAGCTTAGGTGGTGCGGACTACACCTTC
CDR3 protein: CASSLGGADYTF

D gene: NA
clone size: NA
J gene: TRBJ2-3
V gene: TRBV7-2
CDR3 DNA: TGTGCCGGCGCCCCGGCCAGGGCGGGACGAGATACGCAGTATTTT
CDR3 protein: CAGAPARAGRDTQYF

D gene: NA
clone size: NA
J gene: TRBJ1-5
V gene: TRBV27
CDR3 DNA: TGTGCCAGCAGTTTGAGCGGGGCGGGCAATCAGCCCCAGCATTTT
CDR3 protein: CASSLSGAGNQPQHF

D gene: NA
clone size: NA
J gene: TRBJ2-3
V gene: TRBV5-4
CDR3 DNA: TGTGCCAGCAGCCCGGGACAAGACCCTGATACGCAGTATTTT
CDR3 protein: CASSPGQDPDTQYF

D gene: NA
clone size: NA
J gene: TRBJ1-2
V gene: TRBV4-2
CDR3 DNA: TGTGCCAGCAGCTTAAGCACCGTAGGGGAAGATGGCTACACCTTC
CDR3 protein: CASSLSTVGEDGYTF

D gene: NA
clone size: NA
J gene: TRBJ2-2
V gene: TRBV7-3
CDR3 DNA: TGTGCCAGCAGCGATTTAGGGGGTGACACCGGGGAGCTGTTTTTT
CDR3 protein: CASSDLGGDTGELFF

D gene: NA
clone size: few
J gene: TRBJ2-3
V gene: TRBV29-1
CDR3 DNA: TGCAGTACCTCCGGCACAGATACGCAGTATTTT
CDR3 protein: CSTSGTDTQYF

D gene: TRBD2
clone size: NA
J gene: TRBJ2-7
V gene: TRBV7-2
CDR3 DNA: TGTGCCAGCAGCTTAGCGGGCGGGAGACCCTACGAGCAGTACTTC
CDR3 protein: CASSLAGGRPYEQYF

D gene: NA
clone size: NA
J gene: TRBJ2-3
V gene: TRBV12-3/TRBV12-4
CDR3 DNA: TGTGCCAGCAAACGGCGGGCGGGAGATACGCAGTATTTT
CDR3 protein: CASKRRAGDTQYF

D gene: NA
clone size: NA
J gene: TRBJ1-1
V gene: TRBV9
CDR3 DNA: TGTGCCAGCAGCCCAAGAACTGAAGCTTTCTTT
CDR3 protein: CASSPRTEAFF

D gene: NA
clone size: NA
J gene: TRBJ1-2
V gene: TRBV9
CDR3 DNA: TGTGCCAGCAGCTCAGGTGGCTCGGACTATGGCTACACCTTC
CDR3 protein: CASSSGGSDYGYTF

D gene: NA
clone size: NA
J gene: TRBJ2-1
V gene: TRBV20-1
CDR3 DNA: TGCAGTGCTAGATCGTTCCAAGCGGCATCCAATGAGCAGTTCTTC
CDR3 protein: CSARSFQAASNEQFF

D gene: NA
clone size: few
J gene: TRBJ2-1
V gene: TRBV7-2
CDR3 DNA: TGTGCCAGCAGCTCCAGGGTAGGATCCTACAATGAGCAGTTCTTC
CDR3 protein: CASSSRVGSYNEQFF

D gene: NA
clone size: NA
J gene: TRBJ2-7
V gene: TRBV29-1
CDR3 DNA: TGCAGCGTTGTGGTGTTACCAATGGCCCCGCAGTACTTC
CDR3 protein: CSVVVLPMAPQYF

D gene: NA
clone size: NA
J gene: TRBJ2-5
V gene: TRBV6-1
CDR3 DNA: TGTGCCAGCAGGAAACTAGGGGGGCGACACCAAGAGACCCAGTACTTC
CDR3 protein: CASRKLGGRHQETQYF

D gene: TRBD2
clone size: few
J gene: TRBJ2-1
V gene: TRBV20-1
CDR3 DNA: TGCAGTGCTTCCCCCCGCGGGAGGGCCTGGGGTGAGCAGTTCTTC
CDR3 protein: CSASPRGRAWGEQFF

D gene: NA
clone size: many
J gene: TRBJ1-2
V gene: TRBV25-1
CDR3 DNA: TGTGCCAGCAGTGACCCTTCCGGGAGGGGCGACTATGGCTACACCTTC
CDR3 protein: CASSDPSGRGDYGYTF

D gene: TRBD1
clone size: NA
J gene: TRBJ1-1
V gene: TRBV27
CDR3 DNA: TGTGCCAGCAGTCGAGGGGGCGCGGACACTGAAGCTTTCTTT
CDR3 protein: CASSRGGADTEAFF

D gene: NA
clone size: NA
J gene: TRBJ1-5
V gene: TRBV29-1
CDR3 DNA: TGCAGCGTTGCGGGAGGGGATCAGCCCCAGCATTTT
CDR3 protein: CSVAGGDQPQHF

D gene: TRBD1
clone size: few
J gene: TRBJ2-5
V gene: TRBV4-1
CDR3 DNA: TGCGCCAGCAGCCAAGTGAGGGACAGGCGCAGGGGGACCCAGTACTTC
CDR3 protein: CASSQVRDRRRGTQYF

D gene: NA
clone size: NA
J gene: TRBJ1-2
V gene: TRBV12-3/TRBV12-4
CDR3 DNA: TGTGCCAGCAGTTTAATAAGATCTACTACAACGGGGATTAATGGCTACACCTTC
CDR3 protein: CASSLIRSTTTGINGYTF

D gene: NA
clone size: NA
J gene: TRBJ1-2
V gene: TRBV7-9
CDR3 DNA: TGTGCCAGCAGCTCCCCGTGGCAGATCGATGGCTACACCTTC
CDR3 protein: CASSSPWQIDGYTF

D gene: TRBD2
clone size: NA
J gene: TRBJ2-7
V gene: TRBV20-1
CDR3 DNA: TGCAGTGCTGGAGGGGGGCCAGCGGGAGGTCCCTACGAGCAGTACTTC
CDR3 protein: CSAGGGPAGGPYEQYF

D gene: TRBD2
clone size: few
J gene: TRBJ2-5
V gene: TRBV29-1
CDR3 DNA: TGCAGCGTTCAGACTAGCGGAGTCCAAGAGACCCAGTACTTC
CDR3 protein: CSVQTSGVQETQYF

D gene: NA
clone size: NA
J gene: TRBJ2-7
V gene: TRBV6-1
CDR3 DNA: TGTGCCAGCAGTAACGGGATCAACGAGCAGTACTTC
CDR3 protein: CASSNGINEQYF

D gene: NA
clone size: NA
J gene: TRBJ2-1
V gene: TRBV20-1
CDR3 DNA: TGCAGTGCTAGTTATGTGGCAATTCCATACAATGAGCAGTTCTTC
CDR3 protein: CSASYVAIPYNEQFF

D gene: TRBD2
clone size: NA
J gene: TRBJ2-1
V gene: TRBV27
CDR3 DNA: TGTGCCAGCACGATCATATCTAGCGGGGACTACAATGAGCAGTTCTTC
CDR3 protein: CASTIISSGDYNEQFF

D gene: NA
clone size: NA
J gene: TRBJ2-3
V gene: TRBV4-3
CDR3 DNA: TGCGCCAGCAGCCAAATCATCACGGGCGACGCCAGCACAGATACGCAGTATTTT
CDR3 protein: CASSQIITGDASTDTQYF

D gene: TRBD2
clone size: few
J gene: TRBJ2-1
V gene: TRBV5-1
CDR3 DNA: TGCGCCAGCAGTCGGGTAGGGACTAACTACAATGAGCAGTTCTTC
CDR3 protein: CASSRVGTNYNEQFF

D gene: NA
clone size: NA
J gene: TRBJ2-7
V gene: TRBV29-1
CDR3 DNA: TGCAGCGTTGAAGATGGTTGGGGGGAGCAGTACTTC
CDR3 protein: CSVEDGWGEQYF

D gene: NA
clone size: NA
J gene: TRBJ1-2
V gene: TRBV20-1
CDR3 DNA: TGCAGTGCTAGCGCCCTAAGACGACAGAGAGGGGACTATGGCTACACCTTC
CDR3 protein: CSASALRRQRGDYGYTF

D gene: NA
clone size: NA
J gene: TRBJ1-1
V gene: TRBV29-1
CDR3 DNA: TGCAGCGTCCAGGGTGCGGCTGAAGCTTTCTTT
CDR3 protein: CSVQGAAEAFF

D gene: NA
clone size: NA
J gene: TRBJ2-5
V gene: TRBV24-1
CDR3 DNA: TGTGCCACCAGTACAGGGTGGCAAGAGACCCAGTACTTC
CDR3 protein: CATSTGWQETQYF

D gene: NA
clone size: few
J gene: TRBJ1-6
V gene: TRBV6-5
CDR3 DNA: TGTGCCAGCAGTTACCGAAGCTCCTATAATTCACCCCTCCACTTT
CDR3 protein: CASSYRSSYNSPLHF